The T cell receptor (beta chain) under discussion was sequenced for a study of OX40 agonist ivuxolimab in advanced cancers. Study-level background: People in dose escalation had one of these cancers: hepatocellular carcinoma, melanoma, renal cell or head and neck cancer.

It was autoimmune disease history or systemic immunosuppression that excluded patients. Only in-frame clones appear in the TCRdb table, and some are missing; sequencing was by immunoSEQ multiplex PCR. The sample includes about 64,000 clones, about four fifths seen only once; the top ten take roughly 2.3%. In germline, CDR1 is LGHNA, CDR2 YSLEER. The CDR3 has 16 amino acids. The ends lost 0 bases at V and 7 bases at J; junction bases unmatched: 6. Details on this clone: Its target is unknown.

Overall study findings and caveats: Blood T cells, both CD4+ and CD8+, expanded clonally by week 6 at 0.1 to 3.0 mg/kg.

The specimen was CD4+ or CD8+ T cells sorted from blood, collected in a trial of the OX40 agonist ivuxolimab. The receptor's source is an adult with an advanced solid tumor such as melanoma, head and neck, liver or kidney cancer. The chain is built from TRBV4-3 and TRBJ2-1; 10 bases line up with TRBD2. CDR3 bases: TGCGCCAGCAGCCAAGACAGCGGGGGGGCGACGAATGAGCAGTTCTTC. Translation: CASSQDSGGATNEQFF.